One TCR beta chain is described in this entry. It has no known antigen specificity. The sample holds no much larger clone one base away, and base qualities are not on file. Each collaborating institution followed its own protocols to collect whole blood in K2EDTA tubes. For TCRbeta analysis, collaborator samples were shipped as frozen whole blood, as isolated PBMCs, or as DNA extracted from either sample type. The immunoSEQ Assay, a bias-controlled multiplex PCR, was used to amplify TCRbeta CDR3 regions from genomic DNA. As for the original processing: Nucleated cell counts per sample were estimated from amplification of reference gene primers within the assay. Sequence reads were collapsed and filtered to measure the absolute abundance of every unique TCRbeta CDR3 rearrangement. For each sample, productive Simpson clonality was calculated by taking the square root of Simpson's diversity index across productive rearrangements. TCRdb took over this immuneACCESS table, retaining in-frame rearrangements with V and J assigned. Such tables are incomplete; in checked studies, under half of the missing clones stem from an unresolved V gene, and the remainder is unexplained. V and J calls and clone size are given by that table; D and trimming were obtained from the DNA. Within this sample are 54,000 or so clones, with around 86% of them counted one time only. Jointly, the top ten make up 7% to 10% of the sample.

Taken from the germline V gene, the CDR1 and CDR2 loops are SGHTA and FQGNSA. V loses 4 bases, J loses 1 base, and the germline ends lie 19 bases apart. Including the terminal cysteine and phenylalanine, the CDR3 comprises 17 residues. Only the CDR3 portion is preserved as DNA: 51 bases, with reading frame beginning at the first base. The entry originates in a study of blood T cell repertoires in COVID-19 (dated by TCRdb to the early 2020s). Concerning the study at large: The collaborator samples originated in the United States, Italy and Spain and spanned the acute and convalescent phases of COVID-19. The prospective study material was composed of cDNA or gDNA derived from T cells, B-cell-depleted T cells, or PBMCs. The dataset comprised deeply sampled blood TCRbeta repertoires from subjects exposed to, actively infected with, or recovered from COVID-19. A freely available public database, intended as a resource for researchers studying the immune response to SARS-CoV-2, is where the repertoires were released. Samples were obtained from the ongoing ImmuneRACE study (first 160 participants) and from over a thousand subjects provided by 6 global collaborators. A de-identified subject ID, COVID-19 status, age in years and sex were almost always included in the sample metadata. Where available, HLA class I and class II types were obtained from metadata supplied by the sample provider rather than from assay-based typing. Overall study outcomes, separate from this receptor: The quantity of clinical and demographic metadata differed by source and by participant and was supplied without curation.

The sample was peripheral blood. The receptor chain draws on TRBV7-2 and TRBJ1-1; TRBD1 could be the D gene, as 6 bases match. The clonotype was recovered from a man aged 50-59 years with active COVID-19. CDR3 sequence: CASSSQTQGRWNTEAFF. The DNA is TGTGCCAGCAGCTCGCAGACACAGGGACGGTGGAACACTGAAGCTTTCTTT.